The 15 T cell receptor beta chains listed next were all sequenced from one sample in a study of cytomegalovirus exposure and HLA in healthy donors. PCR used 60 Vbeta primers and 13 Jbeta primers. Using immunoSEQ multiplex PCR, the repertoire was profiled, and TCRdb retains in-frame clones only, with some absent. Of approximately 110,000 clones in the sample, approximately 80% were seen once. The sample taken for sequencing was PBMCs. Receptor source: a woman aged 40 to 50 in good health and CMV-seropositive.

The chain joins TRBV2 to TRBJ2-7; possible D gene TRBD1, 5 bases. V lost 6 bases, J lost 7 bases, and 10 bases lay in between. This CDR3 is 11 amino acids long. Germline V gives CDR1 SNHLY, CDR2 FYNNEI. This chain's CDR3 is CASRARGEQYF. DNA for the CDR3: TGTGCCAGCAGGGCTAGGGGAGAGCAGTACTTC.

The chain is built from TRBV19 and TRBJ2-5; 13 bases are a match to TRBD2. This CDR3 region has 16 residues. Germline lookup yields CDR1 LNHDA and CDR2 SQIVND (reference sequence). The V segment lost 6 bases and the J segment 4 bases; nucleotides outside the gene matches: 8. The CDR3 protein is CASRTSGRIERETQYF. In DNA form, the CDR3 reads TGTGCCAGTAGGACTAGCGGGAGGATAGAGAGAGAGACCCAGTACTTC. The whole variable domain, remainder taken from reference TRBV19 and TRBJ2-5, is DGGITQSPKYLFRKEGQNVTLSCEQNLNHDAMYWYRQDPGQGLRLIYYSQIVNDFQKGDIAEGYSVSREKKESFPLTVTSAQKNPTAFYLCASRTSGRIERETQYFGPGTRLLVL.

This chain uses TRBV7-6 with TRBJ2-2; 8 bases match TRBD2. The junction had 11 bases not matched to a gene; V was cut back by 5 bases and J by 6 bases. The CDR3 loop spans 16 amino acids. CDR1 SGHVS and CDR2 FNYEAQ come from the germline V gene. The CDR3 loop is CASSPGGGEFAGELFF. In DNA, the CDR3 is TGTGCCAGCAGCCCGGGGGGGGGCGAATTTGCCGGGGAGCTGTTTTTT.

The V and J genes are TRBV4-1 and TRBJ1-3; D gene ambiguous. Germline V gene lookup returns CDR1 MGHRA and CDR2 YSYEKL. The V end was cut by 6 bases, the J end by 8 bases, with 20 bases between. The CDR3 loop spans 15 amino acids. The chain's CDR3 is CASRAGGLLTDTIYF. CDR3 nucleotide sequence: TGCGCCAGCAGGGCCGGTGGGTTATTAACAGACACCATATATTTT.

A few counts support this clone. The V gene is TRBV7-9, the J gene TRBJ2-7; 9 positions match TRBD2. CDR1 and CDR2 from the germline V gene are SEHNR and FQNEAQ (reference sequence). CDR3 length: 15 amino acids. The junction had 5 bases not matched to a gene; V was cut back by 5 bases and J by 0 bases. The CDR3, as DNA: TGTGCCAGCAGCCGACAGACTAGCGGCTCCTACGAGCAGTACTTC. This sequence encodes CASSRQTSGSYEQYF.

The V gene is TRBV27, the J gene TRBJ2-3, with a possible D match to TRBD2 (6 bases). V lost 4 bases, J lost 1 base, and 12 bases lay in between. CDR1 is MNHEY, CDR2 SMNVEV, per germline (reference sequence). The CDR3 has 15 residues. CDR3 sequence reads: CASSWTGLRTDTQYF. The CDR3 bases are TGTGCCAGCAGTTGGACGGGACTTCGCACAGATACGCAGTATTTT.

The genes are TRBV27 and TRBJ1-5; D unresolved. CDR1 MNHEY and CDR2 SMNVEV come from the germline V gene (reference sequence). Trimming took off 3 bases at V and 0 bases at J, with 9 bases between the two ends. The CDR3 consists of 15 residues. As DNA, the CDR3 is TGTGCCAGCAGTTTGGAGGGTTATAGCAATCAGCCCCAGCATTTT. Amino acids: CASSLEGYSNQPQHF.

This clone was counted a few times. Written as DNA, the CDR3 is TGTGCCAGCAGTTTTAACAGGGGATACGGCTACACCTTC. Amino acids: CASSFNRGYGYTF. The chain uses TRBV28 and TRBJ1-2, with 7 positions matching TRBD1. V was pared by 3 bases and J by 8 bases, with 6 bases of the junction left unmatched. There are 13 residues in the CDR3. Germline lookup yields CDR1 MDHEN and CDR2 SYDVKM.

The V and J genes are TRBV7-2 and TRBJ2-4; TRBD2 matches 14 bases. The CDR3 is 17 residues long. Losses at the gene ends were 5 bases for V and 9 bases for J; bases not matched to a gene: 12. Germline V lookup: CDR1 SGHTA, CDR2 FQGNSA. This chain's CDR3 is CASSPQGRLAGGGIQYF. CDR3 in DNA: TGTGCCAGCAGCCCCCAGGGCCGACTAGCGGGAGGGGGCATTCAGTACTTC.

The rearrangement joins TRBV21-1 to TRBJ2-6; TRBD1 is taken as the D call from the table, unchecked against the DNA. TRBV21-1 is a known pseudogene. CDR3 size: 18 residues. The CDR3 spells CASSKVPGKVSGANVLTF. For the CDR3, the DNA is TGTGCCAGCAGCAAAGTCCCAGGGAAGGTCTCTGGGGCCAACGTCCTGACTTTC.

The V and J genes are TRBV7-2 and TRBJ1-2; TRBD1 agrees at 11 bases. The germline V gene encodes CDR1 SGHTA and CDR2 FQGNSA. J was trimmed by 6 bases and V by 0 bases; bases with no gene match: 3. This CDR3 has 15 amino acids. In nucleotides, the CDR3 is TGTGCCAGCAGCTTAGCGGGACAGGGGGGCGATGGCTACACCTTC. The encoded protein is CASSLAGQGGDGYTF.

This clone showed up just once. Its ends do not fully match the called genes, so a read error is possible. The rearrangement links TRBV15 to TRBJ2-7; D perhaps matches TRBD1 (6 bases). The CDR3 extends over 12 amino acids. Germline CDR1 is LNHNV and CDR2 is YYDKDF (reference sequence). CDR3 sequence reads: CAISRGGGHQYF. The CDR3 nucleotides are TGTGCCATCAGCAGGGGTGGGGGACATCAGTACTTC.

The chain recombines TRBV6-5 with TRBJ2-1; TRBD2 matches 7 bases. The ends lost 5 bases at V and 9 bases at J; junction bases unmatched: 13. Germline V gene data show CDR1 as MNHEY and CDR2 as SVGAGI. The CDR3 is made up of 15 amino acids. The CDR3 loop reads CASSQQRDARSEQFF. The DNA of the CDR3 is TGTGCCAGCAGTCAACAGCGGGACGCGAGGAGTGAGCAGTTCTTC.

The chain is built from TRBV14 and TRBJ2-7; maybe TRBD1 (5 bases). This CDR3 is 13 amino acids long. Germline lookup yields CDR1 SGHDN and CDR2 FVKESK. Trimming left V 0 bases short and J 6 bases short, with 9 bases between. The CDR3 region is CASSQELQGEQYF. The CDR3 bases are TGTGCCAGCAGCCAAGAGCTCCAGGGCGAGCAGTACTTC.

This clone was observed a handful of times. The chain couples TRBV6-5 to TRBJ1-2; 7 nucleotides align to TRBD1. This CDR3 spans 15 amino acids. Germline V gene sequence: CDR1 MNHEY, CDR2 SVGAGI. With V trimmed by 7 bases and J by 1 base, 9 bases remained unmatched. The CDR3 nucleotides are TGTGCCAGCACCCTCGACAGGGATCTTAACTATGGCTACACCTTC. It is translated as CASTLDRDLNYGYTF.